This TCR beta chain was captured in a study of T cell clones after liver transplantation. Germline CDR1 and CDR2: MDHEN and SYDVKM. CDR3 length equals 16 residues. Germline trimming cut 5 bases from V and 4 bases from J; bases unmatched to any gene: 9. The protocol was immunoSEQ multiplex PCR, while the TCRdb copy is restricted to in-frame clones and leaves out a portion. Found here are roughly 57,000 clones, 70% to 80% of them singletons; the top ten hold 15%. The TCR was taken from a human donor who received a liver transplant. The rearrangement joins TRBV28 to TRBJ1-5; 9 bases match TRBD1. This specimen consisted of CD4+ T cells from blood, obtained before liver transplant. CDR3 residues: CASSPTGGFRNQPQHF. CDR3 DNA: TGTGCCAGCAGTCCGACAGGGGGATTCCGGAATCAGCCCCAGCATTTT. Supplemented by reference TRBV28 and TRBJ1-5, the full variable domain reads DVKVTQSSRYLVKRTGEKVFLECVQDMDHENMFWYRQDPGLGLRLIYFSYDVKMKEKGDIPEGYSVSREKKERFSLILESASTNQTSMYLCASSPTGGFRNQPQHFGDGTRLSIL.